The 17 T cell receptor beta chains reported below all come from one sample, sequenced in a study of cytomegalovirus exposure and HLA in healthy donors. TCRdb keeps only in-frame clones here, not all; method: immunoSEQ multiplex PCR. The sample consists of 150,000 to 200,000 clones, 84% of them appearing once. Sequenced input: PBMCs. All receptors come from a woman aged 30 to 39 in good health and CMV-seropositive.

The chain joins TRBV6-6 to TRBJ2-7; a weak D match, TRBD1 (5 bases). V lost 0 bases and J lost 3, with 9 bases in between. CDR1 MNHNY and CDR2 SVGAGI come from the germline V gene (reference sequence). This CDR3 is 14 amino acids long. The CDR3 here is CASSYSDNYYEQYF. CDR3 sequence (DNA): TGTGCCAGCAGTTACTCGGACAATTACTACGAGCAGTACTTC.

The chain couples TRBV4-1 to TRBJ2-1; 7 bases are shared with TRBD1. Germline V gives CDR1 MGHRA, CDR2 YSYEKL. The ends lost 3 bases at V and 5 bases at J; junction bases unmatched: 7. The CDR3 is 15 residues long. The CDR3 coding sequence is TGCGCCAGCAGCCACGACAGGGCTAAAAACAATGAGCAGTTCTTC. Its translation: CASSHDRAKNNEQFF.

CDR3 DNA sequence: TGTGCCAGCAGATTTCAGAATGAAAAACTGTTTTTT. This codes for CASRFQNEKLFF. This chain uses TRBV2 with TRBJ1-4; no definite D call. Trimming removed 6 bases from V and 5 bases from J, with 7 bases in between. CDR1 SNHLY and CDR2 FYNNEI come from the germline V gene. This CDR3 spans 12 amino acids.

This rearrangement joins TRBV19 to TRBJ2-1; the match to TRBD2 covers 12 bases. V dropped 7 bases and J dropped 3; count of bases not matched to a gene: 4. Germline V CDR1 and CDR2: LNHDA, SQIVND (reference sequence). This CDR3 has 15 residues. The CDR3 loop is CASKGLAGFYNEQFF. For the CDR3, the DNA is TGTGCCAGTAAAGGACTAGCGGGATTCTACAATGAGCAGTTCTTC.

This clone has only a few counts. V gene TRBV5-1 combines with J gene TRBJ2-3; 7 bases align to TRBD2. The CDR3 covers 17 residues. J lost 4 bases, V lost 4 bases, and 15 bases had no gene match. Germline CDR1 is SGHRS and CDR2 is YFSETQ. CDR3 sequence reads: CASSPLSGGSPADTQYF. The CDR3 DNA follows: TGCGCCAGCAGCCCGCTTAGTGGCGGGAGCCCGGCAGATACGCAGTATTTT.

To note about this clone: Compared with germline, one end of the junction differs, possibly owing to a read error. The V and J genes are TRBV6-5 and TRBJ1-5; D might be TRBD1 (5 bases). Per the germline V gene, CDR1 is MNHEY and CDR2 is SVGAGI. The CDR3 is 15 residues long. CDR3 bases: TGTGCTAGCAGGAGACAGCCTCATAGCAATCAGCCCCAGCATTTT. Amino acid sequence: CASRRQPHSNQPQHF.

This clone was observed once. J is TRBJ2-5 and V is TRBV18; D is unresolved. CDR3 size: 13 residues. The germline CDR1 and CDR2 sequences are KGHSH and LQKENI. V was shortened by 2 bases and J by 0 bases, with 4 bases between the two germline ends. This CDR3 is CASSPSNQETQYF. For the CDR3, the DNA is TGTGCCAGCTCACCATCCAACCAAGAGACCCAGTACTTC.

The chain combines TRBV5-4 with TRBJ1-2, with D possibly TRBD1 on 6 matching bases. The germline V and J ends were trimmed by 3 bases and 4 bases, with 10 bases remaining between them. The CDR3 is made up of 13 amino acids. CDR1 SGHNT and CDR2 YYREEE come from the germline V gene (reference sequence). Here the CDR3 reads CASSYRASYGYTF. In DNA form, the CDR3 reads TGTGCCAGCAGCTACAGGGCGAGCTATGGCTACACCTTC.

CDR3 sequence reads: CATLSGRARSAQFF. For the CDR3, the DNA is TGTGCCACTTTAAGCGGGAGGGCCCGGTCTGCTCAGTTCTTC. V and J are TRBV10-3 and TRBJ2-1; 10 bases are shared with TRBD2. CDR1 and CDR2 (germline): ENHRY, SYGVKD. Trimming removed 10 bases from V and 13 bases from J; junction bases left unmatched: 16. CDR3 length: 14 residues.

The J gene is TRBJ1-5, the V gene TRBV12-5, with TRBD1 matching over 7 bases. With 3 bases clipped from V and 7 bases from J, the junction kept 12 bases outside the gene matches. Per germline, CDR1 LGHNT and CDR2 FRNRAP. The CDR3 is 16 amino acids. This CDR3 reads CASGFPSRQGWQPQHF. CDR3 nucleotides: TGTGCTAGTGGTTTTCCCTCCCGACAGGGATGGCAGCCCCAGCATTTT.

In this sample, this clone turned up once. The J gene is TRBJ2-3, the V gene TRBV15, with 7 bases fitting TRBD1. V shed 0 bases and J 7 bases; nucleotides not matched to a gene: 10. The CDR3 consists of 16 residues. From germline, CDR1 is LNHNV and CDR2 YYDKDF (reference sequence). Written as DNA, the CDR3 is TGTGCCACCAGCAGAGATCTTGACAGGGCGGGCCATACGCAGTATTTT. The encoded protein is CATSRDLDRAGHTQYF.

J is TRBJ2-1 and V is TRBV5-1; possible D gene TRBD1, 6 bases. Germline V gene sequence: CDR1 SGHRS, CDR2 YFSETQ. The CDR3 runs 14 residues. V was clipped by 10 bases and J by 0 bases, with 14 bases between them. The CDR3 nucleotides are TGCGCCTCCAGAGGACAGAGCTCCTACAATGAGCAGTTCTTC. Protein product: CASRGQSSYNEQFF.

J is TRBJ2-3 and V is TRBV15, with TRBD2 matching over 8 bases. This CDR3 is 16 amino acids long. Germline V CDR1 and CDR2: LNHNV, YYDKDF (reference sequence). The V segment lost 5 bases and the J segment 3 bases; nucleotides outside the gene matches: 10. DNA of the CDR3: TGTGCCACCAGCCCAGGCGCGAGCGGGGGAACAGATACGCAGTATTTT. As protein: CATSPGASGGTDTQYF.

This clone showed up just once. The rearrangement joins TRBV18 to TRBJ1-1, with 7 bases aligning to TRBD1. Trimming cost V 6 bases and J 8 bases; bases outside gene matches: 9. Germline CDR1 reads KGHSH; CDR2 reads LQKENI. There are 13 residues in the CDR3. CDR3 in amino acids: CASSRDSESEAFF. CDR3 DNA: TGTGCCAGCTCGCGGGACAGTGAATCGGAAGCTTTCTTT.

The chain employs TRBV9 and TRBJ1-1; 7 bases align to TRBD1. This CDR3 has 18 amino acids. The germline gives CDR1 SGDLS, CDR2 YYNGEE. Losses at the gene ends were 2 bases for V and 4 bases for J; bases not matched to a gene: 17. The CDR3 DNA is TGTGCCAGCAGCGTCTACGTGCCCGCAAGGGGGCTCGGCACTGAAGCTTTCTTT. Encoded protein: CASSVYVPARGLGTEAFF. Filled out from reference TRBV9 and TRBJ1-1, the complete variable domain reads DSGVTQTPKHLITATGQRVTLRCSPRSGDLSVYWYQQSLDQGLQFLIQYYNGEERAKGNILERFSAQQFPDLHSELNLSSLELGDSALYFCASSVYVPARGLGTEAFFGQGTRLTVV.

The chain is built from TRBV19 and TRBJ1-5; D perhaps matches TRBD1 (5 bases). V was cut by 3 bases and J by 5 bases, with 8 bases left in between. This CDR3 comprises 13 residues. Germline loops: CDR1 LNHDA, CDR2 SQIVND (reference sequence). The DNA for the CDR3 is TGTGCCAGTAGTATTCGGGGGGATCAGCCCCAGCATTTT. It encodes CASSIRGDQPQHF.

The chain has TRBV7-9 and TRBJ1-1; TRBD1 is a possible D gene (5 bases). The CDR3 has 14 amino acids. Trimming removed 0 bases at V and 11 bases at J, with 16 bases between. Germline V gene sequence: CDR1 SEHNR, CDR2 FQNEAQ (reference sequence). The CDR3 nucleotides read TGTGCCAGCAGCTTAGCCGAATCGGGGGGAGACGCTTTCTTT. Translating gives CASSLAESGGDAFF. The variable domain in full, completed from reference TRBV7-9 and TRBJ1-1, reads DTGVSQNPRHKITKRGQNVTFRCDPISEHNRLYWYRQTLGQGPEFLTYFQNEAQLEKSRLLSDRFSAERPKGSFSTLEIQRTEQGDSAMYLCASSLAESGGDAFFGQGTRLTVV.